This T cell receptor beta chain was sequenced for a study of shared clonotypes between healthy human individuals. Study-wide results and limits: Generally, naive subsets (rather than memory subsets) showed larger estimated richness.

TCRdb's table, derived via immunoSEQ multiplex PCR, lists solely in-frame clones and lacks some. This table holds 2 million to 2.5 million clones, roughly 95% found once. Healthy HIV-negative adults without recent acute infections or vaccinations served as donors. Concerning this clone: Its cognate antigen is unknown. The same CDR3 also results from other DNA sequences found in this sample.

Germline V lookup: CDR1 ENHRY, CDR2 SYGVKD. This CDR3 spans 14 amino acids. V dropped 1 base and J dropped 0 bases, with 4 bases sitting between them. The chain has TRBV10-3 and TRBJ1-3; D is undetermined. This receptor was identified in a man between 18 and 35 years old in good health. Sequencing was carried out using naive CD4+ T cells sorted from blood. Subset of the sample: CD45RA+ positively selected. This CDR3 is CAISELASGNTIYF. In nucleotides, the CDR3 is TGTGCCATCAGTGAGTTGGCCTCTGGAAACACCATATATTTT.